This TCR beta chain was sequenced during a study of T cells in narcolepsy. This table comes from immunoSEQ multiplex PCR, and its TCRdb copy is limited to in-frame clones, with some not included. The top ten hold roughly 3.5% of the sample, which has some 30,000 clones, under 85% seen once. A note on this clone: Antigen specificity is unknown.

Study-level findings and limits: Comparing one patient's CSF and blood CD4+ clonotypes highlighted HCRT- and TRIB2-specific autoreactive clonotypes. Reportedly, autoreactive clonotypes were serially detected in patients' blood but not controls'.

The source is a human donor in good health. Sequencing was done on a sample of memory (CD45RA-) CD4+ T cells from blood.

CDR3 DNA: TGCGCCAGCAGCACTTCAGGGCCCCCCTCCACAGATACGCAGTATTTT. Its translation is CASSTSGPPSTDTQYF. The J gene is TRBJ2-3, the V gene TRBV5-1; D is perhaps TRBD1 (5 bases). This CDR3 has 16 residues. V dropped 4 bases and J dropped 2 bases, with 17 bases sitting between them. Germline V gives CDR1 SGHRS, CDR2 YFSETQ.